This is a list of T cell receptor beta chains from one sample in a study of OX40 agonist ivuxolimab in advanced cancers. Sequencing used immunoSEQ multiplex PCR; TCRdb keeps in-frame clones, though not all of them. The sample includes 85,000 to 100,000 clones, around 90% of them seen just once. Sequences were derived from CD4+ or CD8+ T cells sorted from blood, sampled in a trial of the OX40 agonist ivuxolimab. The receptors here all came from an adult with an advanced solid tumor such as melanoma, head and neck, liver or kidney cancer. The CDR3 runs from the conserved cysteine through the conserved F or W. D genes are given only for firm matches. A row's size may be missing; if present it is once, few, many or a size class.

V	size	D	J	length	DNA	CDR3
TRBV28	.	TRBD1	TRBJ2-6	18	TGTGCCAGCACGAACTTAAGAGACAGGGGCTCTGGGGCCAACGTCCTGACTTTC	CASTNLRDRGSGANVLTF
TRBV18	.	TRBD2	TRBJ2-3	15	TGTGCCAGCTCACCCCTCGCGGGGGGCACAGATACGCAGTATTTT	CASSPLAGGTDTQYF
TRBV6-6	.	.	TRBJ2-7	11	TGTGCCAGCAGTTACGTCGACGAGCAGTACTTC	CASSYVDEQYF
TRBV7-9	.	TRBD1	TRBJ1-3	17	TGTGCCAGCAGCCTGGACAGGGGACCGGTGTCTGGAAACACCATATATTTT	CASSLDRGPVSGNTIYF
TRBV27	.	.	TRBJ1-2	14	TGTGCCAGCAGTCTGGACCGAGCTAACTATGGCTACACCTTC	CASSLDRANYGYTF
TRBV6-6	.	.	TRBJ1-5	12	TGTGCCAGCACCGGGAGCAATCAGCCCCAGCATTTT	CASTGSNQPQHF
TRBV5-1	.	.	TRBJ2-7	14	TGCGCCAGCAGCGGCGCAGGGCGGTCCTACGAGCAGTACTTC	CASSGAGRSYEQYF
TRBV28	.	.	TRBJ2-7	14	TGTGCCAGCAGTTTTCAGGGAGGCTCCTACGAGCAGTACTTC	CASSFQGGSYEQYF
TRBV5-1	.	.	TRBJ1-2	15	TGCGCCAGCAGCTTGGGATGGGGGGCAAACTATGGCTACACCTTC	CASSLGWGANYGYTF
TRBV5-1	.	.	TRBJ1-4	14	TGCGCCAGCAGCACGACGGCAACTAATGAAAAACTGTTTTTT	CASSTTATNEKLFF
TRBV18	once	.	TRBJ2-5	13	TGTGCCAGCTCACCAGGGGTTCGAGAGACCCAGTACTTC	CASSPGVRETQYF
TRBV11-2	.	.	TRBJ2-1	13	TGTGCCAGCAGCAACTCTCAGGGAAGCGAGCAGTTCTTC	CASSNSQGSEQFF
TRBV5-1	.	.	TRBJ1-6	13	TGCGCCAGCAGCTTGGTTTCGGGGGAACCCCTCCACTTT	CASSLVSGEPLHF
TRBV21-1	.	.	TRBJ2-7	16	TGTGCCAGCAGCAAAGCCGTCGGGCAGGGGGACTACGAGCAGTACTTC	CASSKAVGQGDYEQYF
TRBV7-2	.	.	TRBJ1-1	13	TGTGCCAGCAAAAAAGGACTTGGGACTGAAGCTTTCTTT	CASKKGLGTEAFF
TRBV7-9	.	.	TRBJ1-5	13	TGTGCCAGCAGTGAACAGGGTGGTCAGCCCCAGCATTTT	CASSEQGGQPQHF
TRBV18	.	.	TRBJ2-3	18	TGTGCCAGCTCACCACAGGGACCACAGGGGACTTTCAAAGATACGCAGTATTTT	CASSPQGPQGTFKDTQYF
TRBV19	.	.	TRBJ1-5	14	TGTGCCAGTTCCGGGACGGATAGCAATCAGCCCCAGCATTTT	CASSGTDSNQPQHF
TRBV10-3	.	TRBD2	TRBJ2-3	19	TGTGCCATCAGTCCACCGACTGGCGGGGGGTCCTCTAGCACAGATACGCAGTATTTT	CAISPPTGGGSSSTDTQYF
TRBV6-1	.	TRBD1	TRBJ1-3	15	TGTGCCAGCAAGGGGACAGCAAGCTCTGGAAACACCATATATTTT	CASKGTASSGNTIYF
TRBV29-1	.	TRBD2	TRBJ2-7	16	TGCAGCGTTGTCCCGATAGCGGGGGGCTTCTCCTACGAGCAGTACTTC	CSVVPIAGGFSYEQYF
TRBV4-3	once	TRBD2	TRBJ2-3	14	TGCGCCAGCAGCGGGCGGACTAGCGAAGATACGCAGTATTTT	CASSGRTSEDTQYF